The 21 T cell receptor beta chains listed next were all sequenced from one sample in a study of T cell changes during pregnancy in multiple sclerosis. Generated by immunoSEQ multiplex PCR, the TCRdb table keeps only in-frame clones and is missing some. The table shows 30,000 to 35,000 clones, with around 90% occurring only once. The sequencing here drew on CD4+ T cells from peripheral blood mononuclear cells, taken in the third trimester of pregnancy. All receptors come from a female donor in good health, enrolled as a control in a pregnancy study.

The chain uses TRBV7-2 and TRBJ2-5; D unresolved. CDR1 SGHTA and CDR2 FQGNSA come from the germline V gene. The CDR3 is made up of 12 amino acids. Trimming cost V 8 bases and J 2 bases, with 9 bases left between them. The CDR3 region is CASSDIQETQYF. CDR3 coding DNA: TGTGCCAGCTCAGACATTCAAGAGACCCAGTACTTC.

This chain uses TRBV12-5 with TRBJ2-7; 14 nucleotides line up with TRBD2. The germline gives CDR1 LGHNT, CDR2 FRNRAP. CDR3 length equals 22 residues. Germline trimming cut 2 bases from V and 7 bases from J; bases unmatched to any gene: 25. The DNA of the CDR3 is TGTGCTAGTGGTTTGCCCCCCCCGGGACTAGCGGGAGATGGCCCAACTCCGGGGGAGCAGTACTTC. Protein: CASGLPPPGLAGDGPTPGEQYF. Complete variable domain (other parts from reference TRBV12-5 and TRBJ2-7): DARVTQTPRHKVTEMGQEVTMRCQPILGHNTVFWYRQTMMQGLELLAYFRNRAPLDDSGMPKDRFSAEMPDATLATLKIQPSEPRDSAVYFCASGLPPPGLAGDGPTPGEQYFGPGTRLTVT.

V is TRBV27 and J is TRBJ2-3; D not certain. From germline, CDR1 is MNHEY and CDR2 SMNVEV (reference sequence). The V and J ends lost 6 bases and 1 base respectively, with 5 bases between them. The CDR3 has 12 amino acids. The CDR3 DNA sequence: TGTGCCAGCAGAACGGGCACAGATACGCAGTATTTT. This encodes CASRTGTDTQYF.

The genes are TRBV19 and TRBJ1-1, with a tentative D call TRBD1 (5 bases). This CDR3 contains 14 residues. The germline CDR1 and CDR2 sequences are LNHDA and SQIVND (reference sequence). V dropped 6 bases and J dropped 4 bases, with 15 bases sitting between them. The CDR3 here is CASRGLGRSTEAFF. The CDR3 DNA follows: TGTGCCAGTAGGGGGCTGGGCCGGAGCACTGAAGCTTTCTTT.

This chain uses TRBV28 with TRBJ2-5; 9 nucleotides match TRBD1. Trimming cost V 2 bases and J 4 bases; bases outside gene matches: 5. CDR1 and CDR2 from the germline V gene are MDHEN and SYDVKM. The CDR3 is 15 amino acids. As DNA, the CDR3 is TGTGCCAGCAGTTTACCGCTACAGGGGGCAGAGACCCAGTACTTC. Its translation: CASSLPLQGAETQYF.

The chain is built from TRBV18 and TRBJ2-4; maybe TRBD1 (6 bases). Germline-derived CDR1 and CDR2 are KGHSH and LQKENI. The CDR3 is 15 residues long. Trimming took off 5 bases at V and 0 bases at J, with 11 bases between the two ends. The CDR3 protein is CASSSLQGAKNIQYF. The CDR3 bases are TGTGCCAGCTCATCACTACAGGGAGCCAAAAACATTCAGTACTTC.

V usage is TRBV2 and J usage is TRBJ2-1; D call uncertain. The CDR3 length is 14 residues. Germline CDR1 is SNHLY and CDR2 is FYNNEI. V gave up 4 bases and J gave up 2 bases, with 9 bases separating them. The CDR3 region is CASSVEPTYNEQFF. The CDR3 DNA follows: TGTGCCAGCAGTGTAGAGCCGACCTACAATGAGCAGTTCTTC.

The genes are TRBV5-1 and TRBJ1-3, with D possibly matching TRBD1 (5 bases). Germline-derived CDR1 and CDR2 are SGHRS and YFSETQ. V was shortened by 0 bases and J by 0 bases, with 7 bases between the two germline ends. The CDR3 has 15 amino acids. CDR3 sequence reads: CASSLGGLSGNTIYF. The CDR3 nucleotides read TGCGCCAGCAGCTTGGGGGGCCTCTCTGGAAACACCATATATTTT.

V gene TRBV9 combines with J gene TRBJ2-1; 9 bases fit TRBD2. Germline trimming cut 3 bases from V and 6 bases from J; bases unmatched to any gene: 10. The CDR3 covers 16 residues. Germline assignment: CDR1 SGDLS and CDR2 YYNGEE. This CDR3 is CASSGTWTSEINEQFF. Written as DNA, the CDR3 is TGTGCCAGCAGCGGCACGTGGACTAGCGAGATCAATGAGCAGTTCTTC.

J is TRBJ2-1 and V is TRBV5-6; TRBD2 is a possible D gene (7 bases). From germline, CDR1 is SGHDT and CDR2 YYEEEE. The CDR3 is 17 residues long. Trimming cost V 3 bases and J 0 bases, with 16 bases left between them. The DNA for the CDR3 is TGTGCCAGCAGCTCTCAGAGGGGGAGGGCCTCCTACAATGAGCAGTTCTTC. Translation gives CASSSQRGRASYNEQFF.

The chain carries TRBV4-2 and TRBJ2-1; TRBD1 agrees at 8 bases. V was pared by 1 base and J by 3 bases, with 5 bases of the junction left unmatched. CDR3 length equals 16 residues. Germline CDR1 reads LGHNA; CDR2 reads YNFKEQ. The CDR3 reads CASSQGTGQGYNEQFF. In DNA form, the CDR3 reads TGTGCCAGCAGCCAAGGGACAGGACAGGGCTACAATGAGCAGTTCTTC.

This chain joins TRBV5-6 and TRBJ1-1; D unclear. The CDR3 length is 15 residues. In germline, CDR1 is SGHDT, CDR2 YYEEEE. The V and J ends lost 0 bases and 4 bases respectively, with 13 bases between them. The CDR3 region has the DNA TGTGCCAGCAGCTTGGTTAGTTCGGGGATCACTGAAGCTTTCTTT. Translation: CASSLVSSGITEAFF.

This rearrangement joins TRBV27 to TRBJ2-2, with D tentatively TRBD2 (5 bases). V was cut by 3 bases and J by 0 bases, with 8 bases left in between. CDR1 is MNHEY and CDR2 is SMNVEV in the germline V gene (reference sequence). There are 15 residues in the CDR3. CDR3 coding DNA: TGTGCCAGCAGTTTTGAGCGGTCGAACACCGGGGAGCTGTTTTTT. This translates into CASSFERSNTGELFF.

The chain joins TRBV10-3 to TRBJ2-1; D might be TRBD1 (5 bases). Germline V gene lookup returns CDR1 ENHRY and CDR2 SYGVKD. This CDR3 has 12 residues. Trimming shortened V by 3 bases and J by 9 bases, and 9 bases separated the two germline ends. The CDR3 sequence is CAISDRVGEQFF. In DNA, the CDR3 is TGTGCCATCAGTGACAGGGTCGGTGAGCAGTTCTTC.

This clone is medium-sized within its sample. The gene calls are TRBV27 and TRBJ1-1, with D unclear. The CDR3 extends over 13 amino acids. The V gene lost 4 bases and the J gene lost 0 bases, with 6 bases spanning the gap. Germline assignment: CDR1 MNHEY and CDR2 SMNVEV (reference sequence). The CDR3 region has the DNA TGTGCCAGCAGTTCTTCCCTGAACACTGAAGCTTTCTTT. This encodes CASSSSLNTEAFF.

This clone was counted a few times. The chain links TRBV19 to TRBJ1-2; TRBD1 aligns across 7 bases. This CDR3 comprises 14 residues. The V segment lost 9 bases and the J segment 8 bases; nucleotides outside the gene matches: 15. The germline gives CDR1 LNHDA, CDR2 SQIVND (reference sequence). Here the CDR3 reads CASRGVLEGAGYTF. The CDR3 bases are TGTGCCAGCCGGGGAGTGTTGGAGGGGGCGGGCTACACCTTC. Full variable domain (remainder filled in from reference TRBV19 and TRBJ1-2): DGGITQSPKYLFRKEGQNVTLSCEQNLNHDAMYWYRQDPGQGLRLIYYSQIVNDFQKGDIAEGYSVSREKKESFPLTVTSAQKNPTAFYLCASRGVLEGAGYTFGSGTRLTVV.

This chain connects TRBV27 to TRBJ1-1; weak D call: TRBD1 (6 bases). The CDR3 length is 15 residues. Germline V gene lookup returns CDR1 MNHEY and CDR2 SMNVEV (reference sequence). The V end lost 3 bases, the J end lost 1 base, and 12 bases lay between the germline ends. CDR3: CASSFFGRGNTEAFF. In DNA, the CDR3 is TGTGCCAGCAGTTTCTTCGGCAGGGGGAACACTGAAGCTTTCTTT.

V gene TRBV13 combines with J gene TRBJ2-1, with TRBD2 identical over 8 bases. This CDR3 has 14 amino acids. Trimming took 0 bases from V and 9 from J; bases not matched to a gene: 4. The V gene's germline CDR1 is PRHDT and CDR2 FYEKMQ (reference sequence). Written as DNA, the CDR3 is TGTGCCAGCAGCTTAGGACGGGAGGGGTTTGAGCAGTTCTTC. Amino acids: CASSLGREGFEQFF.

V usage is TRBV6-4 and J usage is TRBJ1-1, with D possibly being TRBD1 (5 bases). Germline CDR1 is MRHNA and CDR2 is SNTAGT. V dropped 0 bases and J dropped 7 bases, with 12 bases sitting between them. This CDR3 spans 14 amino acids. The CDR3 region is CASSDSAGGGEAFF. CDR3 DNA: TGTGCCAGCAGTGACTCAGCGGGGGGTGGTGAAGCTTTCTTT.

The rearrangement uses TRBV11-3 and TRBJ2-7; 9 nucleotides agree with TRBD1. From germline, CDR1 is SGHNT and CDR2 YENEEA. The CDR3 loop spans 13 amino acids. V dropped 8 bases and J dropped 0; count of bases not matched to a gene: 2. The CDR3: CASGDRVSYEQYF. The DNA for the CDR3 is TGTGCCAGCGGGGACAGGGTCTCCTACGAGCAGTACTTC.

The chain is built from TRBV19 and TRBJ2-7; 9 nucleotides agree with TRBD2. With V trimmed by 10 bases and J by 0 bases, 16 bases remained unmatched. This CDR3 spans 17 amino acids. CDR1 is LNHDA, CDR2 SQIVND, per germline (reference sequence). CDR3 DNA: TGTGCCACCACCCGAGGGGGACTAGCCGGGGACTCCTACGAGCAGTACTTC. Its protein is CATTRGGLAGDSYEQYF.